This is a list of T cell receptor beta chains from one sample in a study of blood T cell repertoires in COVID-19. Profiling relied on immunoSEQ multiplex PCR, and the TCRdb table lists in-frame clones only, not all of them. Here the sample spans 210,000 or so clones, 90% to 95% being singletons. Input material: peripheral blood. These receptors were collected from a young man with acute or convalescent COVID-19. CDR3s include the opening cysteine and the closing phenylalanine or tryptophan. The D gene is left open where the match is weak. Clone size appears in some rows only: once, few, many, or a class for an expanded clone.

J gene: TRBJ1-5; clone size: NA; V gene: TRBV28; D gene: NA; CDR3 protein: CASSPGGAGQPQHF; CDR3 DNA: TGTGCCAGCAGTCCGGGGGGGGCGGGTCAGCCCCAGCATTTT
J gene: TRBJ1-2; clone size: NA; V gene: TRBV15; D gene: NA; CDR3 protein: CATSRGLGGANYGYTF; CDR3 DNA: TGTGCCACCAGCAGGGGCCTGGGGGGAGCCAACTATGGCTACACCTTC
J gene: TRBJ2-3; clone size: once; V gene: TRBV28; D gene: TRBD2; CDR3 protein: CASSPLDLSGRGTDTQYF; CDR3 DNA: TGTGCCAGCAGTCCCCTCGACCTCAGCGGGAGAGGAACAGATACGCAGTATTTT
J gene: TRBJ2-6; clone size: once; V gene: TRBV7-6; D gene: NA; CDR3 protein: CASSLVGGAGANVLTF; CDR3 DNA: TGTGCCAGCAGCTTAGTGGGGGGAGCTGGGGCCAACGTCCTGACTTTC
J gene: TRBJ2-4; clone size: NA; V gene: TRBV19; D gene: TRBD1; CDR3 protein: CASSRGQGLAKNIQYF; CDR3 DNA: TGTGCCAGTAGCCGGGGACAGGGCCTAGCCAAAAACATTCAGTACTTC
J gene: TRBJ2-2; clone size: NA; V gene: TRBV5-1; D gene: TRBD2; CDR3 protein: CASSALAGGTGELFF; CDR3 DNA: TGCGCCAGCAGCGCGCTAGCGGGAGGCACCGGGGAGCTGTTTTTT
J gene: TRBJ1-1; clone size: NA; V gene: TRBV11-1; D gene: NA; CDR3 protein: CASSRRREGRTEAFF; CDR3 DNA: TGTGCCAGCAGTCGCCGCCGGGAGGGGCGAACTGAAGCTTTCTTT
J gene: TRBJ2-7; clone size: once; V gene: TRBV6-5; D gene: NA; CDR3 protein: CASSSGVRGYEQYF; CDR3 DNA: TGTGCCAGCAGTTCCGGCGTCAGGGGTTACGAGCAGTACTTC
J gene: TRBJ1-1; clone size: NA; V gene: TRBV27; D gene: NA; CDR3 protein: CASKQGSYMNTEAFF; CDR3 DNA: TGTGCCAGCAAGCAGGGGTCATATATGAACACTGAAGCTTTCTTT
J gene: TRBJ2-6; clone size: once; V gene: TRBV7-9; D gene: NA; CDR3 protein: CASSLESLGANVLTF; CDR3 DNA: TGTGCCAGCAGCTTAGAATCTCTGGGGGCCAACGTCCTGACTTTC
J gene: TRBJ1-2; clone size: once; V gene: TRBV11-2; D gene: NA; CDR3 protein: CASSVSGTRVAYGYTF; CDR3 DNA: TGTGCCAGCAGCGTATCCGGGACAAGAGTTGCCTATGGCTACACCTTC
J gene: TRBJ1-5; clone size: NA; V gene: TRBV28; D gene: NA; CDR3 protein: CASSPVTGYRNQPQHF; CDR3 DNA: TGTGCCAGCAGTCCCGTTACAGGGTACCGCAATCAGCCCCAGCATTTT
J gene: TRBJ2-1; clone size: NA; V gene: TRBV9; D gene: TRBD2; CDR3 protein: CASSVASGGADEQFF; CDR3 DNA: TGTGCCAGCAGCGTAGCTAGCGGGGGGGCCGATGAGCAGTTCTTC
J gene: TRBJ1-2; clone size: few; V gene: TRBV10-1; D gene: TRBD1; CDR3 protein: CASSESRTGVGGYTF; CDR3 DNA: TGCGCCAGCAGTGAGTCGAGGACAGGGGTAGGAGGCTACACCTTC
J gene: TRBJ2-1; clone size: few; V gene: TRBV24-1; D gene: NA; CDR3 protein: CATSLAQKYNEQFF; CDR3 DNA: TGTGCCACCAGTCTAGCGCAAAAATACAATGAGCAGTTCTTC
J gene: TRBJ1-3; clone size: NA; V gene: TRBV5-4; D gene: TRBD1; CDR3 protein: CASSLWDRGPRNTIYF; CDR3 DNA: TGTGCCAGCAGCCTTTGGGACAGGGGACCTAGAAACACCATATATTTT
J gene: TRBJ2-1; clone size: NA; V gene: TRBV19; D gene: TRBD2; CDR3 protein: CASSIGGRATNEQFF; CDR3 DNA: TGTGCCAGTAGTATCGGCGGGAGGGCCACGAATGAGCAGTTCTTC
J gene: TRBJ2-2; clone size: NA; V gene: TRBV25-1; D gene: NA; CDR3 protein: CASKRLANTGELFF; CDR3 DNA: TGTGCCAGCAAGCGGCTAGCGAACACCGGGGAGCTGTTTTTT
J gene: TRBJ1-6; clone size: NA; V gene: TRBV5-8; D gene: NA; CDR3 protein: CASTRTDLNSPLHF; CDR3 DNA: TGTGCCAGCACTAGGACAGACCTTAATTCACCCCTCCACTTT
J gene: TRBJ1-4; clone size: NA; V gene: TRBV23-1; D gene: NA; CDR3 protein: CASSHSQGCEKLFF; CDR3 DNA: TGCGCCAGCAGTCACTCGCAGGGATGCGAAAAACTGTTTTTT
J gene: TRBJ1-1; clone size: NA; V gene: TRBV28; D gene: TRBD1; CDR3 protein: CASSLETGGRTEAFF; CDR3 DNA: TGTGCCAGCAGTCTCGAGACAGGGGGCAGGACTGAAGCTTTCTTT
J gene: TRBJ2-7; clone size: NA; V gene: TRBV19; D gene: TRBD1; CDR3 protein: CASSIEGTGDHEQYF; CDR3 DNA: TGTGCCAGTAGTATAGAAGGGACAGGGGACCACGAGCAGTACTTC
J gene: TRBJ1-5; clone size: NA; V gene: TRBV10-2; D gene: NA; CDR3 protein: CASSYDLKPQHF; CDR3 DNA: TGCGCCAGCAGCTACGACTTGAAGCCCCAGCATTTT
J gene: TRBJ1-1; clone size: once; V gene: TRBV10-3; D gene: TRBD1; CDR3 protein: CAITGQLNTEAFF; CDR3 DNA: TGTGCCATCACGGGACAGCTGAACACTGAAGCTTTCTTT
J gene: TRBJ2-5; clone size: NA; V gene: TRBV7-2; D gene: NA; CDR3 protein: CASSPNQGRTQYF; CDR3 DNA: TGTGCCAGCAGCCCAAACCAGGGGAGGACCCAGTACTTC
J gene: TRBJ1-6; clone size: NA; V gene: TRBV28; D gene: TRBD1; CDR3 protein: CASSTSGQGNSPLHF; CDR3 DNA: TGTGCCAGCAGTACATCGGGACAGGGGAATTCACCCCTCCACTTT
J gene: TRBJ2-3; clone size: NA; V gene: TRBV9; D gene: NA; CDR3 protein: CASSVSPSDTQYF; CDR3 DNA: TGTGCCAGCAGCGTTTCTCCCTCGGATACGCAGTATTTT
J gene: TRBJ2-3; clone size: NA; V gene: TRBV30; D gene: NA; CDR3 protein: CAWTPGSTDTQYF; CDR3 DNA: TGTGCCTGGACCCCGGGGAGCACAGATACGCAGTATTTT
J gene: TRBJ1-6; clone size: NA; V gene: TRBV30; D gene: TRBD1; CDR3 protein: CAWNGQEASPLHF; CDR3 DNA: TGTGCCTGGAATGGACAGGAGGCTTCACCCCTCCACTTT
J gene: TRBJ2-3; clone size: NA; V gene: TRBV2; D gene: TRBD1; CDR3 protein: CASNHRGRPTDTQYF; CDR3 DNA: TGTGCCAGCAACCACAGGGGGCGCCCCACAGATACGCAGTATTTT
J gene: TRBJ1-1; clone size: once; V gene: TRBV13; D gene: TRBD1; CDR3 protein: CASSPRSGQGKTEAFF; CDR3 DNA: TGTGCCAGCAGCCCCCGATCGGGACAGGGTAAGACTGAAGCTTTCTTT
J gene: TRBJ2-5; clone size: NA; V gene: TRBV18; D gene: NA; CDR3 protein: CASSPPGLRETQYF; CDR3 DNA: TGTGCCAGCTCACCACCAGGACTCAGGGAGACCCAGTACTTC
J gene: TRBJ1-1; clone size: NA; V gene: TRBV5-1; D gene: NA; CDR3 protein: CASSSGTGGSAFF; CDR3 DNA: TGCGCCAGCAGCTCCGGGACGGGGGGCTCGGCTTTCTTT
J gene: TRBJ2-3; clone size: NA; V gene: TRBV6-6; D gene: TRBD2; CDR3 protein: CASIPSGGSTDTQYF; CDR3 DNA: TGTGCCAGCATTCCCAGCGGGGGGAGCACAGATACGCAGTATTTT
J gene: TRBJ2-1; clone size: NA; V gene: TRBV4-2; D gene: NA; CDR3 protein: CASSQDSRNEQFF; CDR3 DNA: TGTGCCAGCAGCCAAGATTCGAGGAATGAGCAGTTCTTC
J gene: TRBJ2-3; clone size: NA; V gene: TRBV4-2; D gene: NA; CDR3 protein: CASSRTQRERTDTQYF; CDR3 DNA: TGTGCCAGCAGCCGGACCCAGAGGGAGCGCACAGATACGCAGTATTTT
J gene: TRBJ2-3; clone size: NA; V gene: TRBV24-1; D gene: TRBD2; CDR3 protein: CATSDRVLAGGFTDTQYF; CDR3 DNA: TGTGCCACCAGTGATAGGGTCCTAGCGGGAGGATTCACAGATACGCAGTATTTT
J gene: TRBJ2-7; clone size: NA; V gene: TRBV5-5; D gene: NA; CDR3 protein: CASTRQALAGSYEQYF; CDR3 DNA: TGTGCCAGCACCAGGCAGGCCCTAGCTGGCTCCTACGAGCAGTACTTC
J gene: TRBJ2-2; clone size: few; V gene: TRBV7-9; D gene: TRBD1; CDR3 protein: CASRDLDREPGELFF; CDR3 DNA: TGTGCCAGCAGAGACCTGGACAGGGAACCCGGGGAGCTGTTTTTT
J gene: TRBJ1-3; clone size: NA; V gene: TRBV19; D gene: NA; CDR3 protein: CASAETLISGNTIYF; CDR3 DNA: TGTGCCAGCGCCGAGACATTGATATCCGGAAACACCATATATTTT
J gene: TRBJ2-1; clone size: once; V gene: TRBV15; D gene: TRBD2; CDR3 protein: CATSGTRGVSSYNEQFF; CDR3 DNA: TGTGCCACCAGCGGGACCCGGGGGGTTTCGTCCTACAATGAGCAGTTCTTC
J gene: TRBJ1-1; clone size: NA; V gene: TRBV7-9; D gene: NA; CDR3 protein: CASSLAFGGAEAFF; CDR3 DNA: TGTGCCAGCAGCTTAGCTTTTGGGGGCGCTGAAGCTTTCTTT
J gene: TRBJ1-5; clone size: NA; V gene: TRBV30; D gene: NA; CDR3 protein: CAWSRDSNQPQHF; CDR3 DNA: TGTGCCTGGAGTCGGGATTCTAATCAGCCCCAGCATTTT
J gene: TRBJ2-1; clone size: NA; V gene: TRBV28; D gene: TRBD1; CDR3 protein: CASSLPLKGAMYNEQFF; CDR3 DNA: TGTGCCAGCAGTTTGCCCCTTAAGGGGGCGATGTACAATGAGCAGTTCTTC
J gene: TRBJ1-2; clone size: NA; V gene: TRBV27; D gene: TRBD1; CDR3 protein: CASRGTDYGYTF; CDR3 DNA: TGTGCCAGCAGGGGGACAGACTATGGCTACACCTTC
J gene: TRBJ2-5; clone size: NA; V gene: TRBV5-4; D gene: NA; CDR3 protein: CASTRGAVIETQYF; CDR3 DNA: TGTGCCAGCACCCGAGGCGCGGTGATCGAGACCCAGTACTTC
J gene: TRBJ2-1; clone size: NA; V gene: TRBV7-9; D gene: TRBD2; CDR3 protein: CASSTGLAGRSSYNEQFF; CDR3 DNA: TGTGCCAGCAGCACCGGACTAGCGGGACGGAGCTCCTACAATGAGCAGTTCTTC
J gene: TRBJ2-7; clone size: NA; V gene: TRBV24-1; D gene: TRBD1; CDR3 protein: CATSDPTGGSREQYF; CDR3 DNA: TGTGCCACCAGTGATCCTACAGGGGGCTCTAGGGAGCAGTACTTC